The entry that follows covers one T cell receptor (beta chain) sequence. Its antigen remains undetermined. Base qualities are not at hand, and no much larger clone is one base apart. These data belong to a study of STAT5B mutations in CD4+ large granular lymphocyte leukemia (dated by TCRdb to the early 2020s). With respect to the entire study: Among healthy controls, the CDR3 'QG' motif was associated with a particular HLA allele. TCRbeta repertoires of CD4+ T-cell large granular lymphocyte leukemia patients were compared with those of healthy blood donors. Flow cytometry on FACSCanto II or FACSVerse confirmed that purified fractions exceeded 95% purity among lymphocytes. What the study reported, not specific to this receptor: Greater clonality appeared to be present in CD4-sorted patient repertoires than in healthy CD4+ repertoires, and the difference was retained after the putative leukemic clones were removed. Enrichment of TRBV06-family usage was observed among the top patient clones (8/27) relative to healthy controls (2/35). The main leukemic clonotypes were found to be private to each patient, although 25% of the main leukemic clonotypes were detected at low frequency in the non-leukemic repertoires of other patients. The data were not HLA-matched, and the relatively small sample size could explain the higher clonality seen in CD4+ compared with CD8+ T-LGLL.

The immunoSEQ assay at survey resolution was applied to genomic DNA for sequencing of TCRbeta rearrangements. Per the source publication's procedure: In the TCR sequencing data, the lowest productive clonotype frequency that could be detected was 2.59 x 10-5. Only productive TCRbeta rearrangements, meaning sequences that were complete and in-frame, were kept for the analyses. Clonality for each sample was calculated as Simpson clonality in the immunoSEQ Analyzer version 3.0. Clones were binned by frequency as very rare, small, medium, large (1-20%) or hyperexpanded (>20%). Generation probabilities were estimated with OLGA 1.2.3, V-gene circos plots were made with VDJtools, specificities were searched in VDJdb, and CDR3 motifs were identified with GLIPH. The table was pulled from immuneACCESS by TCRdb, which kept in-frame rearrangements only. Such tables lose some clones; where checked, under half of the loss comes from unresolved V genes, and the rest has no known cause. D and trimming were read from the DNA, whereas the V and J calls and clone size are those reported in that table. The sample table shows around 33,000 clones, and roughly 79% are seen once. The ten largest clones take up around 4.8% of the sample.

Buffy coats from 37 blood donors, supplied by the Finnish Red Cross blood service, were used as healthy controls. All TCR-sequenced material derived from peripheral blood: patient blood samples and healthy donor buffy coats. Peripheral blood mononuclear cells were isolated by Ficoll-Hypaque gradient centrifugation. For the healthy controls, CD4+ cells were obtained from buffy coats by magnetic purification. Genomic DNA was extracted with the Gentra Puregene Cell and Tissue kit and quantified on a Qubit 2.0 fluorometer. V is pared back by 5 bases and J by 0 bases, with 11 bases lying between the germline termini. The CDR3 has 15 amino acids, counting the end cysteine and phenylalanine. This entry keeps only the CDR3 DNA: 45 bases, framed from base 1. CDR1 and CDR2 are read off the germline V gene (reference sequence) as LNHDA and SQIVND.

Sequenced material: CD4+ T cells from blood buffy coats. The origin of this receptor is a human donor in good health. The receptor chain draws on TRBV19 and TRBJ1-5, with the D gene not confidently named. The CDR3 region has the sequence CASSRAVNSNQPQHF. The bases are TGTGCCAGTAGTCGGGCGGTTAATAGCAATCAGCCCCAGCATTTT.